The 30 T cell receptor beta chains below all came from one sample that was sequenced in a study of shared clonotypes between healthy human individuals. Naive CD8 cells, CD45RO-negative and positively selected for CCR7, excluded terminally differentiated effector memory CD45RA+ cells. The repertoire was sequenced with immunoSEQ multiplex PCR; TCRdb's copy has only in-frame clones and lacks some. The table shows 700,000 to 950,000 clones, with 90% to 97% occurring only once. Specimen: naive CD8+ T cells sorted from blood. The source of these receptors is a man under 40 in good health.

The CDR3: CASNTIGTYTGELFF. In DNA form, the CDR3 reads TGTGCCAGCAATACAATTGGGACGTACACCGGGGAGCTGTTTTTT. This chain joins TRBV6-5 and TRBJ2-2, with D possibly being TRBD1 or TRBD2 (5 bases each). Germline V gene sequence: CDR1 MNHEY, CDR2 SVGAGI. The CDR3 runs to 15 residues. V was trimmed by 7 bases and J by 3 bases, leaving 15 bases between them.

The chain carries TRBV15 and TRBJ2-7; 8 nucleotides match TRBD2. The V gene end was trimmed by 0 bases and the J gene end by 2 bases; junction bases not matched to a gene: 3. This CDR3 contains 15 residues. Germline V gene lookup returns CDR1 LNHNV and CDR2 YYDKDF (reference sequence). This CDR3 is CATSRETSGTYEQYF. The CDR3 nucleotides read TGTGCCACCAGCAGAGAAACTAGCGGTACCTACGAGCAGTACTTC.

This clone was picked up one time. The V and J genes are TRBV28 and TRBJ2-1; TRBD2 matches at 11 bases. With 5 bases clipped from V and 2 bases from J, the junction kept 8 bases outside the gene matches. The length of the CDR3 is 17 residues. Germline values: CDR1 MDHEN, CDR2 SYDVKM. Here the CDR3 reads CASSPTATSGTYNEQFF. For the CDR3, the DNA is TGTGCCAGCAGTCCAACAGCGACTAGCGGGACCTACAATGAGCAGTTCTTC.

The chain has TRBV4-3 and TRBJ1-1, with D unclear. Germline-derived CDR1 and CDR2 are LGHNA and YSLEER. This CDR3 spans 13 amino acids. Between the trimmed V and J ends, which lost 3 bases and 1 base, there was a span of 6 bases. CDR3 sequence: CASSQFGNTEAFF. The CDR3 DNA reads TGCGCCAGCAGCCAGTTTGGGAACACTGAAGCTTTCTTT.

V gene TRBV10-1 combines with J gene TRBJ1-2; D is ambiguous. Germline V gene sequence: CDR1 WNHNN, CDR2 SYGVQD (reference sequence). V was shortened by 0 bases and J by 4 bases, with 6 bases between the two germline ends. CDR3 length: 13 residues. DNA for the CDR3: TGCGCCAGCAGTGAGTCCACAAGCTATGGCTACACCTTC. This gives the protein CASSESTSYGYTF.

This chain joins TRBV7-9 and TRBJ1-5; D ambiguous. From germline, CDR1 is SEHNR and CDR2 FQNEAQ (reference sequence). The CDR3 spans 16 residues. Trimming shortened V by 1 base and J by 0 bases, and 10 bases separated the two germline ends. CDR3 protein: CASSLGIPVSNQPQHF. The CDR3 coding sequence is TGTGCCAGCAGCTTAGGCATTCCAGTTAGCAATCAGCCCCAGCATTTT.

The V call is TRBV5-3, the J call TRBJ2-2, with 16 nucleotides matching TRBD2. TRBV5-3 is an ORF for which the function is uncertain. V was clipped by 3 bases and J by 6 bases; unmatched bases: 8. This CDR3 region has 18 residues. The CDR3 nucleotides are TGTGCCAGAAGCTCCGGGACTAGCGGGAGGGCATGCGCCGGGGAGCTGTTTTTT. Encoded protein: CARSSGTSGRACAGELFF.

This chain connects TRBV7-6 to TRBJ2-3; 9 bases fit TRBD2. The V and J ends lost 5 bases and 1 base, in that order; junction bases with no gene match: 4. Germline V gene lookup returns CDR1 SGHVS and CDR2 FNYEAQ. There are 15 residues in the CDR3. CDR3 protein: CASSPTSGRTDTQYF. The DNA for the CDR3 is TGTGCCAGCAGCCCTACTAGCGGGCGCACAGATACGCAGTATTTT.

This chain connects TRBV5-4 to TRBJ2-2, with a possible D match to TRBD1 (5 bases). The V gene lost 4 bases and the J gene lost 1 base, with 8 bases spanning the gap. Germline CDR1 SGHNT, CDR2 YYREEE (reference sequence). The CDR3 covers 14 residues. The DNA of the CDR3 is TGTGCCAGCAGCCTCCAGGGGAACACCGGGGAGCTGTTTTTT. Its translation is CASSLQGNTGELFF.

V usage is TRBV7-9 and J usage is TRBJ1-1; D gene unclear. The CDR3 loop spans 14 amino acids. Germline V gives CDR1 SEHNR, CDR2 FQNEAQ (reference sequence). V was pared by 4 bases and J by 0 bases, with 9 bases between. The CDR3 DNA sequence: TGTGCCAGCAGCTCAAGGACGATGAACACTGAAGCTTTCTTT. This gives the protein CASSSRTMNTEAFF.

The chain joins TRBV6-5 to TRBJ1-2; TRBD1 might be the D (6 bases). Germline CDR1 MNHEY, CDR2 SVGAGI. This CDR3 has 14 amino acids. The V end was cut by 4 bases, the J end by 4 bases, with 13 bases between. The CDR3 spells CASSSDRSGYGYTF. CDR3 nucleotides: TGTGCCAGCAGTTCAGACAGGAGCGGCTATGGCTACACCTTC.

The rearrangement uses TRBV28 and TRBJ2-5; 7 bases fit TRBD2. Germline V gene lookup returns CDR1 MDHEN and CDR2 SYDVKM. This CDR3 comprises 15 residues. With 5 bases clipped from V and 4 bases from J, the junction kept 10 bases outside the gene matches. This CDR3 is CASSPPGGSGETQYF. The CDR3 DNA is TGTGCCAGCAGTCCCCCAGGCGGGAGCGGAGAGACCCAGTACTTC.

The rearrangement uses TRBV7-9 and TRBJ2-3, with a tentative D call TRBD2 (6 bases). The CDR3 covers 17 residues. Between the trimmed V and J ends, which lost 6 bases and 4 bases, there was a span of 23 bases. Germline CDR1 reads SEHNR; CDR2 reads FQNEAQ (reference sequence). The CDR3 DNA sequence: TGTGCCAGCAGTCCTGACCGCGGTCGGGAGTTCGCAGATACGCAGTATTTT. This gives the protein CASSPDRGREFADTQYF.

The J gene is TRBJ2-1, the V gene TRBV5-6, with 9 bases aligning to TRBD2. The CDR3 length is 16 residues. The germline V gene has CDR1 SGHDT and CDR2 YYEEEE. With 1 base clipped from V and 2 bases from J, the junction kept 4 bases outside the gene matches. In DNA form, the CDR3 reads TGTGCCAGCAGCTTGTTCGCGGGAGGGCCCTACAATGAGCAGTTCTTC. Amino acid sequence: CASSLFAGGPYNEQFF.

This CDR3 reads CASSEEAGLAGPSRGEQYF. In DNA, the CDR3 is TGTGCCAGCAGTGAAGAAGCGGGACTAGCGGGACCCTCGCGGGGCGAGCAGTACTTC. The chain employs TRBV6-1 and TRBJ2-7; TRBD2 matches at 13 bases. Germline-derived CDR1 and CDR2 are MNHNS and SASEGT. With V trimmed by 1 base and J by 6 bases, 15 bases remained unmatched. CDR3 size: 19 residues.

CDR3: CASSVEVYDEQYF. DNA for the CDR3: TGTGCCAGCAGCGTAGAAGTGTACGACGAGCAGTACTTC. The gene calls are TRBV9 and TRBJ2-7; D remains ambiguous. The V end lost 0 bases, the J end lost 5 bases, and 9 bases lay between the germline ends. There are 13 residues in the CDR3. Germline loops: CDR1 SGDLS, CDR2 YYNGEE.

The rearrangement joins TRBV6-5 to TRBJ1-1; TRBD1 matches at 7 bases. V lost 5 bases to trimming and J lost 5 bases; unmatched junction nucleotides: 8. Germline V gives CDR1 MNHEY, CDR2 SVGAGI. The CDR3 runs 14 residues. CDR3 DNA sequence: TGTGCCAGCAGTACCGTGACAGGGCTGACTGAAGCTTTCTTT. Translated: CASSTVTGLTEAFF.

Points on this clone: The same CDR3 is also encoded by other DNA sequences in this sample. This sequence joins TRBV27 and TRBJ1-1; the D is unclear. V gave up 2 bases and J gave up 2 bases, with 9 bases separating them. The CDR3 extends over 14 amino acids. From germline, CDR1 is MNHEY and CDR2 SMNVEV (reference sequence). CDR3 protein: CASSLLGSNTEAFF. The CDR3 DNA sequence: TGTGCCAGCAGTTTACTCGGAAGCAACACTGAAGCTTTCTTT.

The chain combines TRBV11-2 with TRBJ2-7; TRBD2 matches 10 bases. Germline assignment: CDR1 SGHAT and CDR2 FQNNGV. The CDR3 loop spans 15 amino acids. V lost 4 bases and J lost 2; bases outside the gene matches: 5. This CDR3 is CASSSRTSGTYEQYF. CDR3 sequence (DNA): TGTGCCAGCAGCTCGAGGACTAGCGGTACCTACGAGCAGTACTTC.

The rearrangement joins TRBV4-3 to TRBJ2-7, with 12 nucleotides matching TRBD2. There are 17 residues in the CDR3. V was pared by 0 bases and J by 2 bases, with 5 bases of the junction left unmatched. The germline CDR1 and CDR2 sequences are LGHNA and YSLEER. CDR3 region: CASSQDRTSGDTYEQYF. In DNA, the CDR3 is TGCGCCAGCAGCCAAGACAGGACTAGCGGGGATACCTACGAGCAGTACTTC.

The gene calls are TRBV7-8 and TRBJ1-2, with 8 bases lining up with TRBD1. The V and J ends lost 4 bases and 4 bases, in that order; junction bases with no gene match: 5. There are 14 residues in the CDR3. Germline V lookup: CDR1 SGHVS, CDR2 FQNEAQ. DNA of the CDR3: TGTGCCAGCAGCTCAGGGGGCGCTTTCTATGGCTACACCTTC. Translating gives CASSSGGAFYGYTF.

Of note for this clone: At one end, the junction sequence differs from germline, possibly due to a read error. V gene TRBV7-7 combines with J gene TRBJ2-2; 7 nucleotides align to TRBD1. CDR1 is SSHAT, CDR2 FNYEAQ, per germline (reference sequence). CDR3 length: 13 amino acids. The CDR3 region has the DNA TGTGCTAGCAGCTTACCGGACAGGCGGGAGCTGTTTTTT. It is translated as CASSLPDRRELFF. Full variable domain (remainder filled in from reference TRBV7-7 and TRBJ2-2): GAGVSQSPRYKVTKRGQDVTLRCDPISSHATLYWYQQALGQGPEFLTYFNYEAQPDKSGLPSDRFSAERPEGSISTLTIQRTEQRDSAMYRCASSLPDRRELFFGEGSRLTVL.

This chain links TRBV28 with TRBJ2-3; D may correspond to TRBD1 or TRBD2 (6 bases each). The CDR3 loop spans 16 amino acids. The V gene's germline CDR1 is MDHEN and CDR2 SYDVKM. The V gene lost 4 bases and the J gene lost 5 bases, with 19 bases spanning the gap. The CDR3 here is CASSSHGGGQEDTQYF. CDR3 sequence (DNA): TGTGCCAGCAGTTCCCACGGTGGGGGGCAGGAAGATACGCAGTATTTT.

This clone occurred once. The chain joins TRBV9 to TRBJ2-1; TRBD1 matches at 7 bases. Germline CDR1 reads SGDLS; CDR2 reads YYNGEE. Unmatched junction bases numbered 5, after V lost 0 bases and J lost 5 bases. CDR3 length: 15 amino acids. The CDR3 region is CASSVEGATNNEQFF. The CDR3 region has the DNA TGTGCCAGCAGCGTAGAGGGGGCCACGAACAATGAGCAGTTCTTC.

The chain carries TRBV29-1 and TRBJ1-2, with unresolved D. This CDR3 contains 12 residues. Germline lookup yields CDR1 SQVTM and CDR2 ANQGSEA. The germline V and J ends were trimmed by 1 base and 7 bases, with 10 bases remaining between them. The CDR3 DNA sequence: TGCAGCGTTGAAGGGGCAGTACTTGGCTACACCTTC. Translating it yields CSVEGAVLGYTF.

The V and J genes are TRBV6-5 and TRBJ1-1, with TRBD1 matching over 9 bases. Germline CDR1 MNHEY, CDR2 SVGAGI. The CDR3 sequence is 16 residues long. The V and J ends lost 2 bases and 1 base, in that order; junction bases with no gene match: 5. The CDR3 region has the DNA TGTGCCAGCAGTTACGGGACAGGGATGGGGAACACTGAAGCTTTCTTT. It codes for CASSYGTGMGNTEAFF.

The CDR3 protein is CASSPNTGQGAFGNTIYF. CDR3 in DNA: TGTGCCAGCAGCCCAAATACCGGACAGGGGGCCTTTGGAAACACCATATATTTT. This rearrangement joins TRBV9 to TRBJ1-3, with 11 bases matching TRBD1. Germline trimming cut 4 bases from V and 3 bases from J; bases unmatched to any gene: 12. The CDR3 contains 18 residues. Germline-derived CDR1 and CDR2 are SGDLS and YYNGEE.

This clone has only one observation. CDR3 sequence reads: CASSPNRGREDYGYTF. The CDR3 bases are TGTGCCAGCTCACCGAACAGGGGTCGAGAAGACTATGGCTACACCTTC. The chain has TRBV18 and TRBJ1-2, with 7 bases identical to TRBD1. The V gene's germline CDR1 is KGHSH and CDR2 LQKENI. CDR3 length: 16 amino acids. With 3 bases clipped from V and 3 bases from J, the junction kept 10 bases outside the gene matches.

This chain uses TRBV13 with TRBJ1-2; no definite D call. Trimming removed 3 bases at V and 2 bases at J, with 7 bases between. The CDR3 runs 13 residues. CDR1 is PRHDT and CDR2 is FYEKMQ in the germline V gene (reference sequence). The CDR3 DNA follows: TGTGCCAGCAGCTTCTTAGGGAACTATGGCTACACCTTC. Translation gives CASSFLGNYGYTF.

The rearrangement uses TRBV10-3 and TRBJ1-2; D possibly corresponds to TRBD1 (6 bases). The germline gives CDR1 ENHRY, CDR2 SYGVKD. CDR3 length: 15 residues. V was clipped by 1 base and J by 6 bases, with 15 bases between them. The CDR3 region is CAISEWLQGLDGYTF. As DNA, the CDR3 is TGTGCCATCAGTGAGTGGTTACAGGGCCTAGATGGCTACACCTTC.